These 10 T cell receptor beta chains came from one sample sequenced in a study of blood T cells in healthy people across ages (dated by TCRdb to the mid-2010s). The library was prepared using 5' RACE. The reads were generated on an Illumina HiSeq 2500. A second PCR of about 7 to 12 cycles was run with a J-beta primer mix and a sample-barcoded 5' primer. Clones were called with MiXCR by TCRdb after fastp trimmed the public reads at Q25, and only in-frame beta chains were retained. Each CDR3 protein gets just one entry, which takes the most common genes and DNA from the rows behind it. This sample is represented by hundreds of thousands of distinct CDR3 sequences; 50% to 60% of them were singletons. 45% to 65% of the sample belongs to the ten largest clones. Sequenced: blood. The receptors originated from a man aged 55 to 70 in good health.

The rearrangement links TRBV2 to TRBJ2-1; possibly TRBD2 for D (7 bases). Germline loops: CDR1 SNHLY, CDR2 FYNNEI. The CDR3 is made up of 14 amino acids. The ends were cut back, 8 bases at V and 8 bases at J, with 19 bases in the middle. The CDR3: CASDRAGRGDEQFF. The DNA for the CDR3 is TGTGCCAGCGATAGGGCAGGGAGGGGGGATGAGCAGTTCTTC.

This sequence joins TRBV7-6 and TRBJ2-1; 7 bases line up with TRBD1. The CDR3 has 14 residues. The J segment lost 6 bases and the V segment lost 5 bases, leaving 7 bases of the junction unmatched. Germline assignment: CDR1 SGHVS and CDR2 FNYEAQ. This chain's CDR3 is CASSPGQSSNEQFF. The DNA for the CDR3 is TGTGCCAGCAGCCCGGGACAGAGTTCCAATGAGCAGTTCTTC.

The chain is built from TRBV6-2 or TRBV6-3 and TRBJ2-7; the D is unclear. With 5 bases removed from V and 1 base from J, the gap between germline ends came to 12 bases. This CDR3 region has 14 residues. Germline loops: CDR1 MNHEY, CDR2 SVGEGT. The DNA of the CDR3 is TGTGCCAGCAGTCGCAGTGTAATGTCCTACGAGCAGTACTTC. This translates into CASSRSVMSYEQYF.

The rearrangement joins TRBV20-1 to TRBJ2-5, with D tentatively TRBD2 (6 bases). The CDR3 covers 16 residues. Germline V gene data show CDR1 as DFQATT and CDR2 as SNEGSKA (reference sequence). Trimming removed 6 bases from V and 1 base from J, with 21 bases in between. The CDR3 DNA follows: TGCAGTGCCCGGTCCCCTGGGGGGACCCTCCAAGAGACCCAGTACTTC. Translated: CSARSPGGTLQETQYF.

The chain has TRBV6-1 and TRBJ2-5; 7 bases line up with TRBD1. This CDR3 spans 14 amino acids. The germline CDR1 and CDR2 sequences are MNHNS and SASEGT. V shed 5 bases and J 7 bases; nucleotides not matched to a gene: 10. In DNA form, the CDR3 reads TGTGCCAGCAGTAGACGGGACAGCGTGGGGACCCAGTACTTC. It is translated as CASSRRDSVGTQYF.

Only a few counts were recorded for this clonotype. The V and J genes are TRBV20-1 and TRBJ1-2, with D possibly matching TRBD1 (6 bases). CDR3 size: 13 residues. Germline V gives CDR1 DFQATT, CDR2 SNEGSKA (reference sequence). Deletions cut 1 base from V and 8 bases from J, with 14 bases between. CDR3 protein: CSARGQGLGGYTF. Here the CDR3 DNA reads TGCAGTGCTAGAGGCCAGGGGTTAGGGGGCTACACCTTC.

This chain joins TRBV7-2 and TRBJ2-5, with D possibly being TRBD2 (6 bases). The CDR3 runs 13 residues. The germline V gene has CDR1 SGHTA and CDR2 FQGNSA. V shed 3 bases and J shed 14 bases, with 19 bases lying between them. The CDR3 reads CASSLPGLTRTYF. CDR3 nucleotides: TGTGCCAGCAGCTTGCCGGGACTCACTCGGACCTACTTC.

The chain employs TRBV29-1 and TRBJ2-5, with D possibly matching TRBD1 (7 bases). Germline loops: CDR1 SQVTM, CDR2 ANQGSEA. This CDR3 spans 16 amino acids. The germline V and J ends were trimmed by 3 bases and 0 bases, with 17 bases remaining between them. In DNA form, the CDR3 reads TGCAGCGTTGAGGGGAGGACAGGCTCCCACCAAGAGACCCAGTACTTC. Its translation: CSVEGRTGSHQETQYF.

This clonotype was counted between two and nine times. The chain carries TRBV12-3 or TRBV12-4 and TRBJ2-4; D is perhaps TRBD1 (5 bases). This CDR3 has 14 residues. The V end was cut by 6 bases, the J end by 1 base, with 10 bases between. In DNA form, the CDR3 reads TGTGCCAGCAGCCAAGGGGCGGCCAAAAACATTCAGTACTTC. Protein sequence: CASSQGAAKNIQYF.

V gene TRBV5-1 combines with J gene TRBJ2-2, with TRBD1 identical over 8 bases. Trimming removed 0 bases from V and 5 bases from J; junction bases left unmatched: 6. This CDR3 is built from 16 residues. Germline assignment: CDR1 SGHRS and CDR2 YFSETQ. CDR3 sequence (DNA): TGCGCCAGCAGCTTGGGCCAGGGGGCGCGGACCGGGGAGCTGTTTTTT. As protein: CASSLGQGARTGELFF.